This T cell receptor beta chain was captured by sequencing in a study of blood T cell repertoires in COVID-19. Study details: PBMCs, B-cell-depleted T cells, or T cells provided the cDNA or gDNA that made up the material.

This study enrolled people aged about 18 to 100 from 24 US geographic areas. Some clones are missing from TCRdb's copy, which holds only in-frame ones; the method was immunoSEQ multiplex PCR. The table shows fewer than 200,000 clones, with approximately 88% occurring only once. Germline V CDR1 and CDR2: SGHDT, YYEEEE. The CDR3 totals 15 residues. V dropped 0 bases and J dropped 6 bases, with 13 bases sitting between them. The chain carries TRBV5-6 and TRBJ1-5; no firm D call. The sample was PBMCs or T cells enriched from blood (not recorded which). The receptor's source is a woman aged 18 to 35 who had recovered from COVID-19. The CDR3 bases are TGTGCCAGCAGCTTGGTCGGGGATATGGGTCAGCCCCAGCATTTT. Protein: CASSLVGDMGQPQHF.